Listed here is a single T cell receptor (beta chain). The sample is drawn from a study of blood T cells in healthy people across ages. V gave up 6 bases and J gave up 3 bases, with 18 bases separating them. The CDR3 loop spans 15 amino acids. Combining a sample-barcoded 5' primer with a J-beta primer mix, a second PCR ran for about 6 to 11 cycles. Every cDNA molecule carried a tag from a template-switch adaptor bearing 12 random nucleotides. Each CDR3 protein gets one entry after TCRdb re-called the 5' RACE reads with MiXCR. The sample holds some 1.4 million distinct CDR3 sequences; 42% are singletons and the top ten take under 8%.

The chain uses TRBV12-3 or TRBV12-4 and TRBJ2-7; tentative D call: TRBD1 (6 bases). The origin of this receptor is a young woman in good health. Sequencing used blood. CDR3 sequence (DNA): TGTGCCAGCAGCAGAGCCCGGACAGCAAACTACGAGCAGTACTTC. This sequence encodes CASSRARTANYEQYF.